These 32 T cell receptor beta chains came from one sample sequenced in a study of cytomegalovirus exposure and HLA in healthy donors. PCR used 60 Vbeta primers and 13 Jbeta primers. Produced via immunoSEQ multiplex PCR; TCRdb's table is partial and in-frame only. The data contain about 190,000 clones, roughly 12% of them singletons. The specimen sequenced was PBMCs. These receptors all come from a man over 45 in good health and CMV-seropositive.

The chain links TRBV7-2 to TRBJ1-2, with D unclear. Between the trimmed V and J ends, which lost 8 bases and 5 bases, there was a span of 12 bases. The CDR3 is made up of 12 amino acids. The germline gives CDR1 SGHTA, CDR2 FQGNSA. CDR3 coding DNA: TGTGCCAGCGAGTCCCCTGCTTATGGCTACACCTTC. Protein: CASESPAYGYTF. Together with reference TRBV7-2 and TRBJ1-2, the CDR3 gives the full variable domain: GAGVSQSPSNKVTEKGKDVELRCDPISGHTALYWYRQSLGQGLEFLIYFQGNSAPDKSGLPSDRFSAERTGGSVSTLTIQRTQQEDSAVYLCASESPAYGYTFGSGTRLTVV.

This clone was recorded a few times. Here the CDR3 DNA reads TGTGCCAGCAGCCCGACTGGGGAGGAGACCCAGTACTTC. Its translation: CASSPTGEETQYF. This chain uses TRBV7-2 with TRBJ2-5; the D gene is possibly TRBD2 (5 bases). V lost 5 bases and J lost 5, with 12 bases in between. From germline, CDR1 is SGHTA and CDR2 FQGNSA. This CDR3 comprises 13 residues.

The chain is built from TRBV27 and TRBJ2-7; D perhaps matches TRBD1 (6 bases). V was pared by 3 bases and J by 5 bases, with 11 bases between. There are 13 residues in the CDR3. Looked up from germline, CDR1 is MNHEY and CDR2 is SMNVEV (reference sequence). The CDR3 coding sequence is TGTGCCAGCAGTTTGACCGGGGACAACGAGCAGTACTTC. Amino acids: CASSLTGDNEQYF.

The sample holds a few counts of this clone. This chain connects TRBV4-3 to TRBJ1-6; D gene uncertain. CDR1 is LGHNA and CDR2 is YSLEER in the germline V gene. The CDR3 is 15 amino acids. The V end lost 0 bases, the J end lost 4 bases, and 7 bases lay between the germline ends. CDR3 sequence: CASSQDRTYNSPLHF. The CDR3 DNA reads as TGCGCCAGCAGCCAAGACAGGACTTATAATTCACCCCTCCACTTT.

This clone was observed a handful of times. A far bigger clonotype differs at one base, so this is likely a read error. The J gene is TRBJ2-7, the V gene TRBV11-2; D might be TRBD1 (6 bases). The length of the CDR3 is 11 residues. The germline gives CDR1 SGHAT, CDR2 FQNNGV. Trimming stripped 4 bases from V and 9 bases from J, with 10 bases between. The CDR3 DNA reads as TGTGCCAGCAGCTCCCAGGGGTCGCAGTACTTC. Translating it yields CASSSQGSQYF.

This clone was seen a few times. The CDR3 sequence is CATSRESGGSGANVLTF. For the CDR3, the DNA is TGTGCCACCAGCAGAGAATCCGGGGGGTCTGGGGCCAACGTCCTGACTTTC. The rearrangement links TRBV15 to TRBJ2-6; 7 nucleotides line up with TRBD2. V lost 0 bases and J lost 1; bases outside the gene matches: 3. This CDR3 has 17 amino acids. Germline V gene lookup returns CDR1 LNHNV and CDR2 YYDKDF (reference sequence).

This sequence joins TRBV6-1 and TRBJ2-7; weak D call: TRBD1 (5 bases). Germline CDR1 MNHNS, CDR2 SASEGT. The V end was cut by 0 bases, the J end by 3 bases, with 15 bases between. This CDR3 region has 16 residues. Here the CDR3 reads CASSEAWYDRFYEQYV. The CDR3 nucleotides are TGTGCCAGCAGTGAAGCTTGGTACGACAGATTCTACGAGCAGTACGTC.

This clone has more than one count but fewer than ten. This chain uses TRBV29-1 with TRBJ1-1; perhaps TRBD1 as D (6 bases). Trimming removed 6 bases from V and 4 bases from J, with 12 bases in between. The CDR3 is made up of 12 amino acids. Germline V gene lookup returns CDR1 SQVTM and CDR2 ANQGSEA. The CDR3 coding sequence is TGCAGCGTCAAACAGGGTAGCACTGAAGCTTTCTTT. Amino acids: CSVKQGSTEAFF.

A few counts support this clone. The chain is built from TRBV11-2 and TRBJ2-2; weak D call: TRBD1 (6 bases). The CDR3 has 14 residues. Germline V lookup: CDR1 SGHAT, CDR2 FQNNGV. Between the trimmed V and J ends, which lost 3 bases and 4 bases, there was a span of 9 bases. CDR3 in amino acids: CASSLIRGTGELFF. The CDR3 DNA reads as TGTGCCAGCAGCTTGATCAGGGGCACCGGGGAGCTGTTTTTT.

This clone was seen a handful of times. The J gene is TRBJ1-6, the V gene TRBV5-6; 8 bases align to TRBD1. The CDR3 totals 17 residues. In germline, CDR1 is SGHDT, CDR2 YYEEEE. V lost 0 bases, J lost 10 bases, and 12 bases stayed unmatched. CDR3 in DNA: TGTGCCAGCAGCTTGGGTGTTGGTTGGACAGGGTCCTCACCCCTCCACTTT. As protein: CASSLGVGWTGSSPLHF.

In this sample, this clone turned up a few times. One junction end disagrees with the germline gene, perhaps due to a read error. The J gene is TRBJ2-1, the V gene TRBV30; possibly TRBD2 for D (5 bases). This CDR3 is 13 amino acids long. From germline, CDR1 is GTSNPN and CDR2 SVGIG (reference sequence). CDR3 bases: TGTGCCTGGAGTGTAGCTTCCGGACTCCAAAATCTCTTC. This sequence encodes CAWSVASGLQNLF.

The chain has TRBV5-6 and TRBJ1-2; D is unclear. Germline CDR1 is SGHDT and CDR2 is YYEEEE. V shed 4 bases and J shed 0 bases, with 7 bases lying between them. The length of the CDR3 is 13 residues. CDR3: CASSPGSNYGYTF. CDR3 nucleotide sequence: TGTGCCAGCAGCCCCGGTTCTAACTATGGCTACACCTTC.

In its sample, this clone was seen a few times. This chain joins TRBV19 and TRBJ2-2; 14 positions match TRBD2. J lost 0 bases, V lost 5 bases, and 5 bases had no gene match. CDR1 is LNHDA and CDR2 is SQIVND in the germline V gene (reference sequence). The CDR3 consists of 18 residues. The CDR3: CASSGGLAGAPNTGELFF. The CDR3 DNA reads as TGTGCCAGTAGTGGGGGACTAGCGGGGGCCCCGAACACCGGGGAGCTGTTTTTT.

The CDR3 sequence is CASSRNVPSSYNSPLHF. DNA of the CDR3: TGCGCCAGCAGCCGAAACGTCCCGAGCTCCTATAATTCACCCCTCCACTTT. This chain joins TRBV4-3 and TRBJ1-6; D is undetermined. V was cut by 4 bases and J by 0 bases, with 13 bases left in between. The CDR3 consists of 17 residues. Germline V gene lookup returns CDR1 LGHNA and CDR2 YSLEER.

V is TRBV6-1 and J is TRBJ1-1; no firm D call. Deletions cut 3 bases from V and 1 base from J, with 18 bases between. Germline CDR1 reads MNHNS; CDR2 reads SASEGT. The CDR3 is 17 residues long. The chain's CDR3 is CASSDHRRALGNTEAFF. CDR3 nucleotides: TGTGCCAGCAGTGATCATAGGAGGGCCCTGGGGAACACTGAAGCTTTCTTT.

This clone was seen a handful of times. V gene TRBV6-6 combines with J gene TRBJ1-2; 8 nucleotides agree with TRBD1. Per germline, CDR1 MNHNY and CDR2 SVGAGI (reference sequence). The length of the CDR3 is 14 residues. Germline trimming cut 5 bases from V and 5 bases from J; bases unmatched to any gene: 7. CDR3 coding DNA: TGTGCCAGCAGTAACGGACAGGGACCTTATGGCTACACCTTC. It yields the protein CASSNGQGPYGYTF.

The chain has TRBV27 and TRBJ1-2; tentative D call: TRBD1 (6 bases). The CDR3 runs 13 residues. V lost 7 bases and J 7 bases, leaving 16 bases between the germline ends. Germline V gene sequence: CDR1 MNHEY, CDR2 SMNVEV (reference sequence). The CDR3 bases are TGTGCCAGCAAGGGGGAAAGGCGGTCTGGCTACACCTTC. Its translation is CASKGERRSGYTF.

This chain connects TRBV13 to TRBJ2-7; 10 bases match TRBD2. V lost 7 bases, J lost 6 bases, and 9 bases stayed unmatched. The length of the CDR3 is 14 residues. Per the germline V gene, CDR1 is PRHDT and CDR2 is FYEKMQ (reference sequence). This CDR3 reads CASTSGTSVGEQYF. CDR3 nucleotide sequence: TGTGCCAGCACCTCAGGGACTAGCGTGGGCGAGCAGTACTTC.

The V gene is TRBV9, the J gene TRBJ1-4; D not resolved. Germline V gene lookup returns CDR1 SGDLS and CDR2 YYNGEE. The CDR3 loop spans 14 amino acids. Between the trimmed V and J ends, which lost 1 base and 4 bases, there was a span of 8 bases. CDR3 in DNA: TGTGCCAGCAGCGTAAGGCCTAGTAATGAAAAACTGTTTTTT. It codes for CASSVRPSNEKLFF.

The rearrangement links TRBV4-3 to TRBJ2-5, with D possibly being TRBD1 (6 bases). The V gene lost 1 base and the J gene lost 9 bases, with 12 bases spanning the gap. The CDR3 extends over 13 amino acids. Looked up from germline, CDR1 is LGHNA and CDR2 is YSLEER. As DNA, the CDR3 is TGCGCCAGCAGCCAAGGCCCCTCAGGGGCCCAGTACTTC. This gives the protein CASSQGPSGAQYF.

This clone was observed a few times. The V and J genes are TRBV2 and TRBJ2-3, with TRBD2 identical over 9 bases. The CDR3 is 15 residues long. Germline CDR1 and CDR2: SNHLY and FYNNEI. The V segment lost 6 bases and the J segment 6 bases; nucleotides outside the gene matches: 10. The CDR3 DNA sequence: TGTGCCAGCAGGAGAATTAGCGGGGGTAGGGATACGCAGTATTTT. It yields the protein CASRRISGGRDTQYF.

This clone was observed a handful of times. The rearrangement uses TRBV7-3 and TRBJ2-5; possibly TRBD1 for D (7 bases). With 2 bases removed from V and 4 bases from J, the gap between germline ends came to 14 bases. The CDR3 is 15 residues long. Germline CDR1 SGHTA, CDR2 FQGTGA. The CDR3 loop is CASSLLRGVGETQYF. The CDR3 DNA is TGTGCCAGCAGCTTACTCAGGGGGGTAGGAGAGACCCAGTACTTC.

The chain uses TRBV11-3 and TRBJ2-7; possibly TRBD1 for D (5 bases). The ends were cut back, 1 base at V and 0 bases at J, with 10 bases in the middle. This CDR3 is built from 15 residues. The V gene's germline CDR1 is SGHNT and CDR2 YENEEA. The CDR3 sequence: CASSLGQGSSYEQYF. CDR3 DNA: TGTGCCAGCAGCTTAGGGCAGGGCAGCTCCTACGAGCAGTACTTC.

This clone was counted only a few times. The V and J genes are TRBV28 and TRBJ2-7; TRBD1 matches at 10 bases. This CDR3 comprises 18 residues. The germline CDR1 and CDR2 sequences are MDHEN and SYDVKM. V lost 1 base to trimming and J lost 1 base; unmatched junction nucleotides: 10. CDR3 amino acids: CASSLSPGQGRLSYEQYV. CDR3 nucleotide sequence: TGTGCCAGCAGTTTATCCCCGGGACAGGGGCGATTATCCTACGAGCAGTACGTC.

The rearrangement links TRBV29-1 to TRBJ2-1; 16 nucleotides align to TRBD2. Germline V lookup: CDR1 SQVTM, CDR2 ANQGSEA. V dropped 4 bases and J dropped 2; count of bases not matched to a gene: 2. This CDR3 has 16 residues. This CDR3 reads CSVAGTSGGAYNEQFF. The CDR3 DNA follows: TGCAGCGTTGCGGGGACTAGCGGGGGGGCCTACAATGAGCAGTTCTTC.

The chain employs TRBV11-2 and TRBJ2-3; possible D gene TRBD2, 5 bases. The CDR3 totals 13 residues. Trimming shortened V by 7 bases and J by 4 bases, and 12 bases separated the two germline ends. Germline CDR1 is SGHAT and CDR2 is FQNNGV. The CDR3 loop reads CASILPGADTQYF. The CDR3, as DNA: TGTGCCAGCATCCTCCCCGGGGCAGATACGCAGTATTTT.

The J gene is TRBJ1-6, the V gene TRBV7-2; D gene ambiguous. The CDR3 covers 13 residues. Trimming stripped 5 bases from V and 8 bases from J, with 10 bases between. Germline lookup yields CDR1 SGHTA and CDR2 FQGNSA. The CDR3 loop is CASSGRTYSPLHF. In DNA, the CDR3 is TGTGCCAGCAGCGGGCGGACTTATTCACCCCTCCACTTT. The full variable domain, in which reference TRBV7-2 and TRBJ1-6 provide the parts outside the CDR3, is GAGVSQSPSNKVTEKGKDVELRCDPISGHTALYWYRQSLGQGLEFLIYFQGNSAPDKSGLPSDRFSAERTGGSVSTLTIQRTQQEDSAVYLCASSGRTYSPLHFGNGTRLTVT.

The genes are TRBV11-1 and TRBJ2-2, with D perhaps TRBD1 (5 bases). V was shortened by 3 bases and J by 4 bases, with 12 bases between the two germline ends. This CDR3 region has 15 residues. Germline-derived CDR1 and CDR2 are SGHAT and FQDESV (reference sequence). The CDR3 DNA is TGTGCCAGCAGCTTTGCAGGGCGCGGCACCGGGGAGCTGTTTTTT. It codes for CASSFAGRGTGELFF.

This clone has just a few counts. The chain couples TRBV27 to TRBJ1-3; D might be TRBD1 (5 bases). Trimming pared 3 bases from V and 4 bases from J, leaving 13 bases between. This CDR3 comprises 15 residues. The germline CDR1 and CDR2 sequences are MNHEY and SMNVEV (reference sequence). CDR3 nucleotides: TGTGCCAGCAGTTTTCTGGGGGGATCGGGAAACACCATATATTTT. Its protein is CASSFLGGSGNTIYF.

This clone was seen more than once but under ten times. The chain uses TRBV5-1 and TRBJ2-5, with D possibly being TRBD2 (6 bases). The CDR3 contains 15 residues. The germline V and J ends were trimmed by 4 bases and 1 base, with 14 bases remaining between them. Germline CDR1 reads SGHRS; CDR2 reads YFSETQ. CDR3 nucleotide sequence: TGCGCCAGCAGCGAATACAGGAGGGGCCAAGAGACCCAGTACTTC. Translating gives CASSEYRRGQETQYF. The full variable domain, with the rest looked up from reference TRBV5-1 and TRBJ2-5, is KAGVTQTPRYLIKTRGQQVTLSCSPISGHRSVSWYQQTPGQGLQFLFEYFSETQRNKGNFPGRFSGRQFSNSRSEMNVSTLELGDSALYLCASSEYRRGQETQYFGPGTRLLVL.

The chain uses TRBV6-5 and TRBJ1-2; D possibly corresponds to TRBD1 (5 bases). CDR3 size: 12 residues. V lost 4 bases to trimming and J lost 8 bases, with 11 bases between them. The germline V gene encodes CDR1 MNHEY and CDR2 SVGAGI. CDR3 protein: CASSSFGGGYTF. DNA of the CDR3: TGTGCCAGCAGTTCTTTCGGGGGAGGCTACACCTTC.

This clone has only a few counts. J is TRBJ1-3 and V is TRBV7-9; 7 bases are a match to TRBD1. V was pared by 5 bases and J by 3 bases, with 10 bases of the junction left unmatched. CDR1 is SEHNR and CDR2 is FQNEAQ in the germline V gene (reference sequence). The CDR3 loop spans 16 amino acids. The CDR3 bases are TGTGCCAGCAGCCCCGGACAGGCGGCGGTTGGAAACACCATATATTTT. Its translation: CASSPGQAAVGNTIYF.